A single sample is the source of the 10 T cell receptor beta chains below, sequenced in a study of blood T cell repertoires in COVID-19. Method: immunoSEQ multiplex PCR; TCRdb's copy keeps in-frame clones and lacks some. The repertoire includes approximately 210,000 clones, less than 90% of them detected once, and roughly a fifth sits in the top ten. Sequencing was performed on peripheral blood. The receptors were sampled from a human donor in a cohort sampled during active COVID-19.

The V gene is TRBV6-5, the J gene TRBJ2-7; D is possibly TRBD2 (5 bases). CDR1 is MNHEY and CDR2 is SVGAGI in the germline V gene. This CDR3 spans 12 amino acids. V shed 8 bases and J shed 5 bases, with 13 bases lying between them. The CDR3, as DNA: TGTGCCAGCTGGGAGCCCCTCCACGAGCAGTACTTC. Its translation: CASWEPLHEQYF.

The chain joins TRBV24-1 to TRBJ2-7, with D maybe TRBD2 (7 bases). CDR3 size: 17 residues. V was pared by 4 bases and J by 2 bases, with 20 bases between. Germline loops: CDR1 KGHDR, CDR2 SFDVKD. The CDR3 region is CATSEEGGLDGTYEQYV. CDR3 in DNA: TGTGCCACCAGTGAGGAGGGGGGGCTAGACGGAACCTACGAGCAGTACGTC.

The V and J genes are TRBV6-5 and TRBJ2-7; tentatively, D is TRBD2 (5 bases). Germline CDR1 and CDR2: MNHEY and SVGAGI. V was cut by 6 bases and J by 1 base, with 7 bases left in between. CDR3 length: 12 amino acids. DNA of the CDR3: TGTGCCAGCAGAGGCGGGTCCTACGAGCAGTACTTC. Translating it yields CASRGGSYEQYF.

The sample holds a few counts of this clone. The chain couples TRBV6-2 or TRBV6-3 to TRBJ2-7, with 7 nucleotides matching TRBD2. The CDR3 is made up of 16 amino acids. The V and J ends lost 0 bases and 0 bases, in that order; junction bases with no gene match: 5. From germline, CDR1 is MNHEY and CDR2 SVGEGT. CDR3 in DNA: TGTGCCAGCAGTTACTCGCCAGCGGGAAGCTCCTACGAGCAGTACTTC. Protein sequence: CASSYSPAGSSYEQYF.

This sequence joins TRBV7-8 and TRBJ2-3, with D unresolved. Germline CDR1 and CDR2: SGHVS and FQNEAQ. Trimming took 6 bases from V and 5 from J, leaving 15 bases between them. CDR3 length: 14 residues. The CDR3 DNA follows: TGTGCCAGCAGTCGGCCGAGTCCGGGAGATACGCAGTATTTT. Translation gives CASSRPSPGDTQYF.

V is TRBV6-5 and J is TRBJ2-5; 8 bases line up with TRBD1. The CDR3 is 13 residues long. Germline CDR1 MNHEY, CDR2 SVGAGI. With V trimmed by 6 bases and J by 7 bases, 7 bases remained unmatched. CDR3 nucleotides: TGTGCCAGCAGCCCCGGACAGGGTGGGACCCAGTACTTC. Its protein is CASSPGQGGTQYF.

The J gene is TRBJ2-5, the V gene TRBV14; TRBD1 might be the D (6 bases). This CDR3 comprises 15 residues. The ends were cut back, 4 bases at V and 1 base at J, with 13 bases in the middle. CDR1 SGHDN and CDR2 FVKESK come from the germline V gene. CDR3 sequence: CASSRLTGPQETQYF. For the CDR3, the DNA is TGTGCCAGCAGCCGGCTGACAGGACCCCAAGAGACCCAGTACTTC.

CDR3 sequence: CASSLRFGNEQFF. The DNA for the CDR3 is TGTGCCAGCAGCCTACGATTCGGGAATGAGCAGTTCTTC. J is TRBJ2-1 and V is TRBV5-8; no reliable D call. Looked up from germline, CDR1 is SGHTS and CDR2 is YDEGEE. CDR3 length: 13 amino acids. The V end was cut by 4 bases, the J end by 7 bases, with 12 bases between.

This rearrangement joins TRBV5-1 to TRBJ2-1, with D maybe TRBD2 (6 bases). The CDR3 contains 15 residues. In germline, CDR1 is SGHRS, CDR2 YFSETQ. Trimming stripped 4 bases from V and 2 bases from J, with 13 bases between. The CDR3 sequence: CASSLLAGTYNEQFF. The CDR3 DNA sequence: TGCGCCAGCAGCCTACTGGCGGGGACCTACAATGAGCAGTTCTTC.

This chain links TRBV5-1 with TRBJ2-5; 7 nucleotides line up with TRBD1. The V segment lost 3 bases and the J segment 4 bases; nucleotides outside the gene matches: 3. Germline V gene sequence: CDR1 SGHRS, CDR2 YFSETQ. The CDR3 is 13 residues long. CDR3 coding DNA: TGCGCCAGCAGCTCAAGACAGGGAGAGACCCAGTACTTC. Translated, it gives CASSSRQGETQYF.